The clone carrying this TCR beta chain was recorded at least ten times. The sample belongs to a study of blood T cell repertoires in COVID-19. Profiled with immunoSEQ multiplex PCR; TCRdb holds only in-frame clones, not every one. The sample records tens of thousands of clones, approximately 85% being singletons. The CDR3 has 12 amino acids. Trimming removed 2 bases at V and 4 bases at J, with 5 bases between. Germline CDR1 MDHEN, CDR2 SYDVKM. Sequencing was done on a sample of peripheral blood. The TCR was taken from a human donor in a cohort sampled during active COVID-19. The V and J genes are TRBV28 and TRBJ1-2, with D possibly being TRBD1 (5 bases). The CDR3 sequence: CASSLQGYGYTF. CDR3 bases: TGTGCCAGCAGTTTACAGGGCTATGGCTACACCTTC.